This T cell receptor (beta chain) was captured by sequencing in a study of identical twins (dated by TCRdb to the mid-2010s). Background for the entire study: To test whether fetal clonotypes persist, this study deep-sequenced TCR alpha and beta repertoires from monozygotic twins, from unrelated adults of various ages, and from cord blood. Replicate twin experiments were performed at different times using different library preparation protocols to rule out contamination. Results and caveats for the whole study, not just this receptor: Recombination models systematically underestimated out-of-frame TCR alpha sharing in monozygotic twins but agreed with sharing between unrelated individuals. Fewer insertions were carried by abundant cord blood beta clonotypes; a weaker similar trend was observed in young adult naive repertoires, while no such trend was observed in memory repertoires. Zero-insertion analyses could be partly confounded by invariant T cells such as MAIT and iNKT, though diverse VJ usage argued against such confounding for most clonotypes. Compared with coincidental sharing between unrelated individuals, an excess of low generation-probability sequences was observed among out-of-frame TCR alpha sequences shared between twins. Conclusions relied on cross-sectional statistical analysis, since the same donors could not be followed over many years. The excess sharing between twins in beta out-of-frame sequences was weaker because fewer shared sequences reduced the signal-to-noise ratio.

All donors were healthy Caucasians. Miltenyi CD45RO+ enrichment and human naive T-cell isolation kits were used to isolate memory (CD45RO+) and naive T cells from PBMC. V is pared back by 7 bases and J by 7 bases, with 8 bases lying between the germline termini. The CDR3 spans 11 residues, from the cysteine through the phenylalanine. The retained sequence is limited to the CDR3, 33 bases, with the frame set at the first base. The germline V gene provides CDR1 WSHSY and CDR2 SAAADI. The library was generated by 5' RACE. Reads for this sample came from an Illumina HiSeq 2000. A universal primer binding site was introduced by template switching, and a unique molecular identifier was present in the final cDNA, enabling accurate counting of TCR cDNA molecules. First-strand cDNA for TCR alpha and beta chains was synthesized from specific primers in the conserved constant-segment region. To control for contamination, each cDNA library was double barcoded with a SMART-Mk sample barcode plus Illumina barcodes. Two successive PCR steps introduced TruSeq adapter sequences along with Illumina sample barcodes. TCR alpha and beta cDNA libraries were sequenced on the Illumina HiSeq platform with custom primers. The authors' analysis ran thus. Raw reads were processed with MiGEC to extract unique molecular identifiers, and MiXCR was used to determine CDR3 positions. For each individual, recombination models were inferred using an EM algorithm with the repgenHMM and IGoR tools. The analysis of shared clonotypes was done with the tcR package in R, with sharing normalized by the product of cloneset sizes. To study raw recombination without the effects of thymic and clonal selection, out-of-frame nonproductive sequences were analyzed. TCRdb handled the public reads itself, with Q25 trimming in fastp and clone calling in MiXCR, and kept productive beta chains. Rows are combined by CDR3 protein, so each entry shows the most common genes and DNA. Clone size and V and J calls follow TCRdb, not the original study. Here the sample has around 230,000 distinct CDR3 sequences; approximately 9% occur a single time. The ten top clones hold about 5.5% of the sample.

This clonotype was counted at least ten times. The specificity of this receptor is unknown. No much larger clone exists at a distance of one base, and base qualities are not known. Material: memory (CD45RO+) T cells sorted from blood. The cell subset or site label of this sample denotes: CD45RO+ enriched T cells. This clonotype was sampled from a woman between 18 and 29 years old in good health. The chain is encoded by TRBV10-2 joined to TRBJ2-1; perhaps TRBD1 is the D gene, with 6 bases matching. The nucleotides are TGCGCCAGCACCCAGGGGAATGAGCAGTTCTTC. Translated, this gives CASTQGNEQFF.